These 23 T cell receptor beta chains share one sample of origin, sequenced in a study of a mutant IDH1 vaccine in newly diagnosed glioma. The repertoire was sequenced with immunoSEQ multiplex PCR; TCRdb's copy has only in-frame clones and lacks some. Of 68,000 or so clones in the sample, roughly 80% are singletons; the top ten hold approximately 12%. Time point reported: week 35, safety follow-up. Topical imiquimod was applied with each vaccine dose, which held 300 ug of mutant IDH1 20-mer peptide. Antigens for these TCRs are unknown. This material consisted of PBMCs, taken from a glioma patient whose treatment included an IDH1 peptide vaccine. These receptors were collected from a young man with glioma.

This chain uses TRBV2 with TRBJ2-5; D uncertain. Germline-derived CDR1 and CDR2 are SNHLY and FYNNEI. This CDR3 has 11 amino acids. V was clipped by 1 base and J by 5 bases, with 2 bases between them. CDR3 nucleotides: TGTGCCAGCAGTGAAGGGGAGACCCAGTACTTC. Protein product: CASSEGETQYF.

This chain uses TRBV4-3 with TRBJ1-2; D is undetermined. With 1 base removed from V and 4 bases from J, the gap between germline ends came to 10 bases. The CDR3 runs to 14 residues. Germline V gene sequence: CDR1 LGHNA, CDR2 YSLEER. The chain's CDR3 is CASSQGLSSYGYTF. The CDR3 DNA sequence: TGCGCCAGCAGCCAAGGCCTAAGCTCCTATGGCTACACCTTC.

The CDR3 is CASSGTGGYEQYF. The CDR3 nucleotides read TGTGCCAGCAGTGGGACAGGGGGCTACGAGCAGTACTTC. The J gene is TRBJ2-7, the V gene TRBV6-5; 11 bases match TRBD1. This CDR3 region has 13 residues. In germline, CDR1 is MNHEY, CDR2 SVGAGI. With V trimmed by 5 bases and J by 3 bases, 0 bases remained unmatched.

A remark on this clone: Distinct nucleotide sequences in the sample also encode this CDR3. CDR3 amino acids: CASSSQGYEQYF. As DNA, the CDR3 is TGTGCCAGCAGTTCGCAGGGGTACGAGCAGTACTTC. The chain joins TRBV27 to TRBJ2-7; D possibly corresponds to TRBD1 (6 bases). Germline lookup yields CDR1 MNHEY and CDR2 SMNVEV (reference sequence). Trimming stripped 4 bases from V and 4 bases from J, with 8 bases between. The CDR3 is made up of 12 amino acids.

The chain employs TRBV7-2 and TRBJ1-5, with TRBD1 matching 7 bases. The J segment lost 1 base and the V segment lost 6 bases, leaving 3 bases of the junction unmatched. There are 14 residues in the CDR3. Per germline, CDR1 SGHTA and CDR2 FQGNSA. The chain's CDR3 is CASSRQGSNQPQHF. The CDR3 DNA sequence: TGTGCCAGCAGTAGACAGGGAAGCAATCAGCCCCAGCATTTT.

The chain employs TRBV19 and TRBJ1-5, with D tentatively TRBD1 (6 bases). Germline assignment: CDR1 LNHDA and CDR2 SQIVND (reference sequence). With 8 bases removed from V and 5 bases from J, the gap between germline ends came to 16 bases. The CDR3 covers 14 residues. The CDR3 nucleotides read TGTGCCAGTTCCGCGAAGGGGGGTGATCAGCCCCAGCATTTT. It translates to CASSAKGGDQPQHF.

This clone was seen only once. This chain links TRBV30 with TRBJ2-1; D gene unclear. With 0 bases removed from V and 8 bases from J, the gap between germline ends came to 11 bases. The CDR3 sequence is 13 residues long. Germline lookup yields CDR1 GTSNPN and CDR2 SVGIG (reference sequence). CDR3 residues: CAWSVSPRDEQFF. The CDR3 DNA reads TGTGCCTGGAGTGTGTCTCCAAGGGATGAGCAGTTCTTC.

V usage is TRBV5-6 and J usage is TRBJ2-2, with D tentatively TRBD1 (6 bases). V shed 4 bases and J shed 4 bases, with 8 bases lying between them. The CDR3 runs 13 residues. Germline CDR1 SGHDT, CDR2 YYEEEE. The CDR3 coding sequence is TGTGCCAGCAGCGTGGACAGCACCGGGGAGCTGTTTTTT. This codes for CASSVDSTGELFF.

V is TRBV9 and J is TRBJ2-7; TRBD1 matches at 11 bases. Germline assignment: CDR1 SGDLS and CDR2 YYNGEE. This CDR3 comprises 14 residues. Trimming cost V 0 bases and J 5 bases; bases outside gene matches: 1. The CDR3 loop is CASSVGDRGNEQYF. The DNA of the CDR3 is TGTGCCAGCAGCGTAGGGGACAGGGGGAACGAGCAGTACTTC.

The V and J genes are TRBV6-5 and TRBJ1-1, with TRBD1 as a possible D gene (5 bases). The CDR3 has 15 residues. V was shortened by 7 bases and J by 3 bases, with 18 bases between the two germline ends. Germline values: CDR1 MNHEY, CDR2 SVGAGI. CDR3 loop: CASNTNAYRHTEAFF. CDR3 sequence (DNA): TGTGCCAGCAATACTAACGCCTACAGGCACACTGAAGCTTTCTTT.

This chain connects TRBV7-2 to TRBJ1-4, with 9 bases that match TRBD1. The length of the CDR3 is 13 residues. Germline V gives CDR1 SGHTA, CDR2 FQGNSA. The V segment lost 5 bases and the J segment 14 bases; nucleotides outside the gene matches: 9. CDR3 sequence reads: CASSLQGAEFLFF. The CDR3 nucleotides are TGTGCCAGCAGCCTACAGGGGGCCGAATTTCTGTTTTTT.

This clone occurred once. The chain has TRBV19 and TRBJ2-7; D is perhaps TRBD2 (6 bases). Per germline, CDR1 LNHDA and CDR2 SQIVND (reference sequence). Trimming took off 6 bases at V and 3 bases at J, with 12 bases between the two ends. The CDR3 sequence is 13 residues long. CDR3 residues: CASSWGLDYEQYF. The CDR3 coding sequence is TGTGCCAGTAGCTGGGGACTCGACTACGAGCAGTACTTC.

The V gene is TRBV4-3, the J gene TRBJ2-7, with a possible D match to TRBD1 (5 bases). CDR3 length: 17 amino acids. The V gene lost 0 bases and the J gene lost 0 bases, with 15 bases spanning the gap. The germline CDR1 and CDR2 sequences are LGHNA and YSLEER. The CDR3, as DNA: TGCGCCAGCAGCCAAGATAGGGGCGGCCGGAGCTCCTACGAGCAGTACTTC. Translation: CASSQDRGGRSSYEQYF.

This chain connects TRBV7-2 to TRBJ1-5; maybe TRBD1 (5 bases). This CDR3 spans 16 amino acids. Germline V lookup: CDR1 SGHTA, CDR2 FQGNSA. Trimming removed 1 base from V and 4 bases from J, with 14 bases in between. CDR3 DNA: TGTGCCAGCAGCTTAGGGCGGGACGGGCCAAATCAGCCCCAGCATTTT. This gives the protein CASSLGRDGPNQPQHF.

This clone was recorded only once. V gene TRBV5-1 combines with J gene TRBJ2-5; the D is unclear. The V gene's germline CDR1 is SGHRS and CDR2 YFSETQ. Trimming stripped 6 bases from V and 1 base from J, with 7 bases between. This CDR3 region has 12 residues. CDR3 sequence reads: CASKGPQETQYF. In nucleotides, the CDR3 is TGCGCCAGCAAGGGTCCCCAAGAGACCCAGTACTTC.

The rearrangement uses TRBV6-1 and TRBJ1-2; 11 bases match TRBD1. Germline trimming cut 6 bases from V and 3 bases from J; bases unmatched to any gene: 3. This CDR3 has 14 residues. Germline V gene data show CDR1 as MNHNS and CDR2 as SASEGT. The CDR3 sequence is CASRDRGHYYGYTF. In nucleotides, the CDR3 is TGTGCCAGCAGGGACAGGGGGCATTACTATGGCTACACCTTC.

The chain recombines TRBV2 with TRBJ2-7; weak D call: TRBD2 (5 bases). The V gene lost 6 bases and the J gene lost 5 bases, with 14 bases spanning the gap. The germline CDR1 and CDR2 sequences are SNHLY and FYNNEI. The CDR3 loop spans 13 amino acids. The CDR3 is CASSFRGFDEQYF. The CDR3 bases are TGTGCCAGCAGCTTTCGGGGTTTCGACGAGCAGTACTTC. Full variable domain (remainder filled in from reference TRBV2 and TRBJ2-7): EPEVTQTPSHQVTQMGQEVILRCVPISNHLYFYWYRQILGQKVEFLVSFYNNEISEKSEIFDDQFSVERPDGSNFTLKIRSTKLEDSAMYFCASSFRGFDEQYFGPGTRLTVT.

The rearrangement links TRBV19 to TRBJ2-7; maybe TRBD1 (6 bases). V dropped 1 base and J dropped 2 bases, with 9 bases sitting between them. The germline V gene has CDR1 LNHDA and CDR2 SQIVND (reference sequence). The CDR3 length is 14 residues. The CDR3, as DNA: TGTGCCAGTAGTATAGGGACAGCACCCTACGAGCAGTACTTC. The encoded protein is CASSIGTAPYEQYF.

The chain has TRBV14 and TRBJ1-1, with D hard to call. CDR1 and CDR2 (germline): SGHDN, FVKESK. Trimming removed 11 bases from V and 0 bases from J, with 22 bases in between. The CDR3 runs 16 residues. This CDR3 is CAGPPRQWQMNTEAFF. Here the CDR3 DNA reads TGTGCCGGGCCACCTCGCCAGTGGCAGATGAACACTGAAGCTTTCTTT.

V gene TRBV7-2 combines with J gene TRBJ1-2; no reliable D call. The CDR3 has 13 residues. The ends were cut back, 5 bases at V and 1 base at J, with 8 bases in the middle. Germline CDR1 and CDR2: SGHTA and FQGNSA. The CDR3 reads CASSPGNNYGYTF. DNA for the CDR3: TGTGCCAGCAGCCCCGGGAATAACTATGGCTACACCTTC.

The chain employs TRBV5-1 and TRBJ1-2, with D unresolved. This CDR3 has 16 residues. Trimming pared 0 bases from V and 4 bases from J, leaving 16 bases between. Germline CDR1 is SGHRS and CDR2 is YFSETQ. CDR3 in DNA: TGCGCCAGCAGCTTGGCGGGGAACGCGATATTCTATGGCTACACCTTC. Its translation is CASSLAGNAIFYGYTF.

This sequence joins TRBV7-6 and TRBJ2-7; D call uncertain. Trimming stripped 5 bases from V and 6 bases from J, with 11 bases between. Germline CDR1 and CDR2: SGHVS and FNYEAQ. This CDR3 is 12 amino acids long. CDR3 coding DNA: TGTGCCAGCAGCCACTACTACACCGAGCAGTACTTC. Residues: CASSHYYTEQYF. The variable domain in full, with the rest retrieved from reference TRBV7-6 and TRBJ2-7, is GAGVSQSPRYKVTKRGQDVALRCDPISGHVSLYWYRQALGQGPEFLTYFNYEAQQDKSGLPNDRFSAERPEGSISTLTIQRTEQRDSAMYRCASSHYYTEQYFGPGTRLTVT.

CDR3 sequence reads: CASSARPGFNTGELFF. CDR3 DNA sequence: TGTGCCAGCAGCGCGCGACCGGGTTTCAATACCGGGGAGCTGTTTTTT. This sequence joins TRBV7-2 and TRBJ2-2; unclear D gene. V was cut by 5 bases and J by 5 bases, with 18 bases left in between. The CDR3 length is 16 residues. CDR1 and CDR2 (germline): SGHTA, FQGNSA.